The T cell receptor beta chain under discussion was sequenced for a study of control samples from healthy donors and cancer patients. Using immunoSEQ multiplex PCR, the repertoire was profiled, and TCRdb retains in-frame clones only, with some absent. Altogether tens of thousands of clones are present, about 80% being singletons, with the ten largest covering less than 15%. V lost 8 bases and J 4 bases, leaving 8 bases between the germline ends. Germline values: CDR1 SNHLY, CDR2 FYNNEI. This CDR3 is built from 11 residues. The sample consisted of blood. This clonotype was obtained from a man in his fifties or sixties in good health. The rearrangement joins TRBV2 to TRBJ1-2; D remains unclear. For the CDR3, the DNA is TGTGCCAGCGAACAGAGCTATGGCTACACCTTC. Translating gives CASEQSYGYTF.